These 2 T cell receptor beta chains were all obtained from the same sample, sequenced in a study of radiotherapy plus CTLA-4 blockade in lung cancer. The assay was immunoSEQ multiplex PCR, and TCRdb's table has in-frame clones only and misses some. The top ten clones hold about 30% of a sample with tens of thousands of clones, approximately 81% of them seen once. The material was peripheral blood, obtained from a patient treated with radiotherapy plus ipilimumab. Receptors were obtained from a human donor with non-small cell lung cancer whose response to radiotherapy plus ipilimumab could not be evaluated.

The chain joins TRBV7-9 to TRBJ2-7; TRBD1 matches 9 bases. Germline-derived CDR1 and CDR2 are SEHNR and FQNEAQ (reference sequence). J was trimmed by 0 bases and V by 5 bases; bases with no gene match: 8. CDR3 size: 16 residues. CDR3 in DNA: TGTGCCAGCAGCGGAGGGACAGGGTTTAGCTCCTACGAGCAGTACTTC. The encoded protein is CASSGGTGFSSYEQYF.

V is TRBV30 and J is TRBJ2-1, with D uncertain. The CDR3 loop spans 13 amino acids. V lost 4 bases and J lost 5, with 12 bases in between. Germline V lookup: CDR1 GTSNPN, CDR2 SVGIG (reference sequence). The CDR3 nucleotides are TGTGCCTGGACCCCACGTCGGGACAATGAGCAGTTCTTC. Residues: CAWTPRRDNEQFF.